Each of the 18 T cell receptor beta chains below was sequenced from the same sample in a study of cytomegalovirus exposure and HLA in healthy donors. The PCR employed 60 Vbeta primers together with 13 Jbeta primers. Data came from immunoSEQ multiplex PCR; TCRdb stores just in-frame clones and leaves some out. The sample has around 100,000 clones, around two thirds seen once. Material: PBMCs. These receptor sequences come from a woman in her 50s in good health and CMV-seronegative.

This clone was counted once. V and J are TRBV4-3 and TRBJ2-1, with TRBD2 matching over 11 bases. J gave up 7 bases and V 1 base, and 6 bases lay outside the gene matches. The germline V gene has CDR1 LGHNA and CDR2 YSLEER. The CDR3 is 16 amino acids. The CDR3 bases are TGCGCCAGCAGCCAAGGGACTAGCGGGTGGAATAATGAGCAGTTCTTC. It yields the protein CASSQGTSGWNNEQFF.

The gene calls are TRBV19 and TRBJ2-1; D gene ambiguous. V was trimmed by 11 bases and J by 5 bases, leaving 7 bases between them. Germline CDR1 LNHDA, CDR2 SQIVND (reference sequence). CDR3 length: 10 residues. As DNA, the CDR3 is TGTGCCTCCGGTGACAATGAGCAGTTCTTC. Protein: CASGDNEQFF.

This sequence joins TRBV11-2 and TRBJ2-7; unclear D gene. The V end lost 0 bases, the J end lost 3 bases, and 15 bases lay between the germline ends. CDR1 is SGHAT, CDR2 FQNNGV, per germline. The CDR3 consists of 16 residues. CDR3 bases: TGTGCCAGCAGCTTAGATAACCCCAGACCGGGCTACGAGCAGTACTTC. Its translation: CASSLDNPRPGYEQYF.

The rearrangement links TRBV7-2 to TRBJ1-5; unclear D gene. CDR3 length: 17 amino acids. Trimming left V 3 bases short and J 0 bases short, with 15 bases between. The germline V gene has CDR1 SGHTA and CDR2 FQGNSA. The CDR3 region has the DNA TGTGCCAGCAGCTTTAATGGGAGGGCTGGTAGCAATCAGCCCCAGCATTTT. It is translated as CASSFNGRAGSNQPQHF.

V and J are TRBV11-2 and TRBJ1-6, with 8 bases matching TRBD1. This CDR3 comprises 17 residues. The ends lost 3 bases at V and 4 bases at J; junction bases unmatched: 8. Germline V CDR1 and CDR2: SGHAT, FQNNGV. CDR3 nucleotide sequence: TGTGCCAGCAGCTTCGGGACAGGCCTTTTTTATAATTCACCCCTCCACTTT. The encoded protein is CASSFGTGLFYNSPLHF.

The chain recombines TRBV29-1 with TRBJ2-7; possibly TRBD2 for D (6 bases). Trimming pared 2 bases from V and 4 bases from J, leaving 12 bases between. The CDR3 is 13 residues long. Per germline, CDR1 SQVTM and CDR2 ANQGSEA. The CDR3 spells CSVEFHGTYEQYF. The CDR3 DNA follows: TGCAGCGTTGAATTCCACGGGACTTACGAGCAGTACTTC.

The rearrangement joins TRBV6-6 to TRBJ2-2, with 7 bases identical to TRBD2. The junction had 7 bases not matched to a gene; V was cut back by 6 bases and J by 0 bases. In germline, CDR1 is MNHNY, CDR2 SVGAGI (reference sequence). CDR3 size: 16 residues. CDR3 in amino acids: CASRRVAGSNTGELFF. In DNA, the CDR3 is TGTGCCAGCAGGAGAGTAGCGGGCTCGAACACCGGGGAGCTGTTTTTT.

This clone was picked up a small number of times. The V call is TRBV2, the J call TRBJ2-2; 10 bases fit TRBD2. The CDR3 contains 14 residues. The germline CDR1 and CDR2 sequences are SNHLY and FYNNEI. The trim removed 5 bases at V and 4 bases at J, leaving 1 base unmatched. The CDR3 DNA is TGTGCCAGCAGTAAGCGGGAGGGCACCGGGGAGCTGTTTTTT. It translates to CASSKREGTGELFF.

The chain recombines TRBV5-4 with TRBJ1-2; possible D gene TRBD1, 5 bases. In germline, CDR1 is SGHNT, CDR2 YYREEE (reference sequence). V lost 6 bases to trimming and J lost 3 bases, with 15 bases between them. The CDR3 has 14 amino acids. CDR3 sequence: CASTFTGGDYGYTF. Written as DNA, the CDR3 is TGTGCCAGCACCTTCACCGGGGGGGACTATGGCTACACCTTC.

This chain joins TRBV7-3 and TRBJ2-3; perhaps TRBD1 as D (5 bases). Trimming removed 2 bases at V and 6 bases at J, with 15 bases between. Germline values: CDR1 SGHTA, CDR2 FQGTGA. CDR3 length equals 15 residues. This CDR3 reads CASSLFGQKGDTQYF. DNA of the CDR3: TGTGCCAGCAGCTTATTTGGTCAAAAGGGGGATACGCAGTATTTT. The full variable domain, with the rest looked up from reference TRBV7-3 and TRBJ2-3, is GAGVSQTPSNKVTEKGKYVELRCDPISGHTALYWYRQSLGQGPEFLIYFQGTGAADDSGLPNDRFFAVRPEGSVSTLKIQRTERGDSAVYLCASSLFGQKGDTQYFGPGTRLTVL.

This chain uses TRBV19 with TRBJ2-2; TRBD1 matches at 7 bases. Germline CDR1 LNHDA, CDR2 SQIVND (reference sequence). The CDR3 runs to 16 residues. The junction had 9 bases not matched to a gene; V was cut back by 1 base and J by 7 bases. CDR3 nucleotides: TGTGCCAGTAGTATAGGAATGGAAGGGGGCCGCGGGGAGCTGTTTTTT. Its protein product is CASSIGMEGGRGELFF.

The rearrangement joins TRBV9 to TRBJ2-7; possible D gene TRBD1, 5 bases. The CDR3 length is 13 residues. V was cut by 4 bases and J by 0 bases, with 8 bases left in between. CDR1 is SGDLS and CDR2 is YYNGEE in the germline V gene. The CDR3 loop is CASSRGHSYEQYF. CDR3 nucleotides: TGTGCCAGCAGCAGAGGACACTCCTACGAGCAGTACTTC.

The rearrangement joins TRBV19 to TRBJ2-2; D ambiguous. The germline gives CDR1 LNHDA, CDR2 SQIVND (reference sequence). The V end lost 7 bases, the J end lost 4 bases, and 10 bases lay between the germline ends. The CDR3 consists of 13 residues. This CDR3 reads CASNTPGTGELFF. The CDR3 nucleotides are TGTGCCAGTAATACTCCGGGCACCGGGGAGCTGTTTTTT. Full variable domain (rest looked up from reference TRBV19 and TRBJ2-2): DGGITQSPKYLFRKEGQNVTLSCEQNLNHDAMYWYRQDPGQGLRLIYYSQIVNDFQKGDIAEGYSVSREKKESFPLTVTSAQKNPTAFYLCASNTPGTGELFFGEGSRLTVL.

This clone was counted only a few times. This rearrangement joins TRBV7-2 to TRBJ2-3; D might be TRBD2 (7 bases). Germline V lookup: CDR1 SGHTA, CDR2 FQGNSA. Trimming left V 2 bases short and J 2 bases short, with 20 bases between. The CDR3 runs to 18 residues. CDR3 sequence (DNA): TGTGCCAGCAGCTTAAAAGGGGCGGGGGCTTCTTACACAGATACGCAGTATTTT. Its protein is CASSLKGAGASYTDTQYF.

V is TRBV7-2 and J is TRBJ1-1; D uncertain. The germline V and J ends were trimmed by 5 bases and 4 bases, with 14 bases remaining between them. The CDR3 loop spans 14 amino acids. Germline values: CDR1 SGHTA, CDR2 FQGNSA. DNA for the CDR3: TGTGCCAGCAGCCAATCTCGAGTTACCACTGAAGCTTTCTTT. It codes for CASSQSRVTTEAFF.

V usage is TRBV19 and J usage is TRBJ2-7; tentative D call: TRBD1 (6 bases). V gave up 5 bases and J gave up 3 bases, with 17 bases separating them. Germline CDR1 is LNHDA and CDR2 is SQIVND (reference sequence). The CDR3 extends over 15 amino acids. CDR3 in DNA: TGTGCCAGTAGTCAAACAGGGACCCCCTTCTACGAGCAGTACTTC. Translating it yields CASSQTGTPFYEQYF.

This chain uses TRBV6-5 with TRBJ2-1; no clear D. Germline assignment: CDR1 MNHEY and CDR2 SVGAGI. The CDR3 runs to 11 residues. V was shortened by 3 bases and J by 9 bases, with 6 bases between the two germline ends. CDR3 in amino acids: CASSYSSEQFF. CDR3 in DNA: TGTGCCAGCAGTTATAGCTCTGAGCAGTTCTTC.

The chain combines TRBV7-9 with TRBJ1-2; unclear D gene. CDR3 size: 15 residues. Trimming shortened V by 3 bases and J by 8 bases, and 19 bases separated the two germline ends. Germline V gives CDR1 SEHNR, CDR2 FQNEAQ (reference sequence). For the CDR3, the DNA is TGTGCCAGCAGCTTTTCTGATCCGAGTGGAGGGGGCTACACCTTC. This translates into CASSFSDPSGGGYTF.